This T cell receptor beta chain derives from a study of response to subunit inactivated influenza vaccine. TCRdb itself ran the RT-PCR reads through MiXCR, one entry per CDR3 protein. The table shows a few hundred thousand distinct CDR3 sequences, with about a fifth occurring only once. This clonotype was found many times. This CDR3 comprises 13 residues. The V and J ends lost 4 bases and 4 bases respectively, with 11 bases between them. Germline values: CDR1 SQVTM, CDR2 ANQGSEA. The origin of this receptor is a man aged 50 to 75 who received an inactivated influenza vaccine. The sequencing used PBMCs from blood, collected approximately 22 months after vaccination. V and J are TRBV29-1 and TRBJ1-5; D may be TRBD1 (5 bases). The CDR3 reads CSVADSKNQPQHF. The CDR3 DNA is TGCAGCGTTGCTGACAGCAAAAATCAGCCCCAGCATTTT.